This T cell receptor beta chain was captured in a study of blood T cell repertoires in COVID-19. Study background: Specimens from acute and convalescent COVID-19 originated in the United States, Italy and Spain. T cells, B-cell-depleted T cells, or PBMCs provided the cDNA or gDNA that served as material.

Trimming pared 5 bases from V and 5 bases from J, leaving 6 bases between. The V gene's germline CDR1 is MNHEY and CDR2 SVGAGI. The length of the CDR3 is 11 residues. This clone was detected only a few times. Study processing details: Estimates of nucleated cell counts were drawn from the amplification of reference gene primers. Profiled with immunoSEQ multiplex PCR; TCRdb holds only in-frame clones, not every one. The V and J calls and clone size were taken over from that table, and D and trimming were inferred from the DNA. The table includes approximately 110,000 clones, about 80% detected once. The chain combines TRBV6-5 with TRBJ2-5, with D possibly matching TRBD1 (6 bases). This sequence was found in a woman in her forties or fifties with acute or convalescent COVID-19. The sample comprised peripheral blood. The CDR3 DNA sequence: TGTGCCAGCAGTCAGGGGGAGACCCAGTACTTC. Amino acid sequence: CASSQGETQYF.